The clone carrying this TCR beta chain was counted between two and nine times. Antigen unknown. Assay: immunoSEQ multiplex PCR; the TCRdb copy retains only in-frame clones and omits some. The table has approximately 90,000 clones, about 88% seen once. This record belongs to a study of graft-versus-host responses after intestinal transplantation. Findings and caveats of the study: Some patients had graft-donor T cell macrochimerism. In their allografts, the ratios of graft-versus-host to host-versus-graft T cell clones were high.

The source of this sequence is a human donor who was the organ donor for an intestinal transplant. Source: unstimulated CD4+ T cells sorted from spleen or lymph node cells, taken before transplant.

The CDR3 nucleotides are TGTGCCAGCAGCGGACGGGCAGGGAGCTACACCTTC. Translation: CASSGRAGSYTF. The chain recombines TRBV2 with TRBJ1-2; TRBD1 is a possible D gene (5 bases). Germline V lookup: CDR1 SNHLY, CDR2 FYNNEI. This CDR3 contains 12 residues. The V and J ends lost 6 bases and 9 bases respectively, with 14 bases between them.